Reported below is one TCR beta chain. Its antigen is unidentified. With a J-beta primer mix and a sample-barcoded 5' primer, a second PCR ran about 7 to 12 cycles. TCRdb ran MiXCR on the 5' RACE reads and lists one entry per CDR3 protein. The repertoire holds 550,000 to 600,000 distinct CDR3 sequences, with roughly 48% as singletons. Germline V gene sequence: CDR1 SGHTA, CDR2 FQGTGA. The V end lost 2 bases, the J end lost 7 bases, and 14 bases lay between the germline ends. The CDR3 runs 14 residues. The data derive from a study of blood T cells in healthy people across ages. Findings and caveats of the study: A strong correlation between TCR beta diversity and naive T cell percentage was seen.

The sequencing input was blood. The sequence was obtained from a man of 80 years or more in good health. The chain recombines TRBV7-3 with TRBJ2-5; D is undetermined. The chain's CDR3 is CASSLEQSIGTQYF. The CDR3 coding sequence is TGTGCCAGCAGCTTAGAACAGTCGATTGGGACCCAGTACTTC. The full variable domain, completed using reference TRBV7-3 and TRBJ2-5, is GAGVSQTPSNKVTEKGKYVELRCDPISGHTALYWYRQSLGQGPEFLIYFQGTGAADDSGLPNDRFFAVRPEGSVSTLKIQRTERGDSAVYLCASSLEQSIGTQYFGPGTRLLVL.